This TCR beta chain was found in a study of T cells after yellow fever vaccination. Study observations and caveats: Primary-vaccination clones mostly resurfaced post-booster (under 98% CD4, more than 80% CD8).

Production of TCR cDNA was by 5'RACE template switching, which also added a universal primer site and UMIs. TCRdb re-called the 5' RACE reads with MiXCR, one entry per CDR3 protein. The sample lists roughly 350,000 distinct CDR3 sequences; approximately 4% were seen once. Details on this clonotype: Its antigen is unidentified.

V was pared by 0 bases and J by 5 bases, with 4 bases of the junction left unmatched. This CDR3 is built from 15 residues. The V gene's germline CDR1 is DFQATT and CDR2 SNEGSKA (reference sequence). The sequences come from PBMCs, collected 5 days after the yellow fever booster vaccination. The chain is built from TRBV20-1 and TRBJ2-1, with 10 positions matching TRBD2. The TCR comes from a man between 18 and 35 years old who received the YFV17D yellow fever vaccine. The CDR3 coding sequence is TGCAGTGCTAGAGATACTAGCGGGGTACACAATGAGCAGTTCTTC. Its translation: CSARDTSGVHNEQFF.